What follows are 22 T cell receptor beta chains derived from one specimen sequenced in a study of a mutant IDH1 vaccine in newly diagnosed glioma. Time point in this sample: baseline, week 1 (first vaccination visit). Treatment described: pre-vaccination baseline after standard-of-care therapy. Sequenced by immunoSEQ multiplex PCR; TCRdb stores in-frame clones only, minus some. This table has about 23,000 clones, approximately 90% appearing once. This specimen was PBMCs, taken from a glioma patient treated with radiotherapy, temozolomide or both. The receptors originated from a man under 40 with glioma.

This rearrangement joins TRBV2 to TRBJ2-3; D possibly corresponds to TRBD1 (6 bases). The CDR3 length is 13 residues. Trimming left V 4 bases short and J 2 bases short, with 7 bases between. Germline-derived CDR1 and CDR2 are SNHLY and FYNNEI. Written as DNA, the CDR3 is TGTGCCAGCAGTGGGACAGTCACAGATACGCAGTATTTT. It codes for CASSGTVTDTQYF. Together with reference TRBV2 and TRBJ2-3, the CDR3 gives the full variable domain: EPEVTQTPSHQVTQMGQEVILRCVPISNHLYFYWYRQILGQKVEFLVSFYNNEISEKSEIFDDQFSVERPDGSNFTLKIRSTKLEDSAMYFCASSGTVTDTQYFGPGTRLTVL.

The chain has TRBV6-5 and TRBJ2-7; D possibly matches TRBD1 or TRBD2 (5 bases each). This CDR3 has 13 residues. The germline V gene encodes CDR1 MNHEY and CDR2 SVGAGI. The V end lost 6 bases, the J end lost 0 bases, and 9 bases lay between the germline ends. CDR3 amino acids: CASSRDASYEQYF. CDR3 DNA sequence: TGTGCCAGCAGCAGGGACGCCTCCTACGAGCAGTACTTC.

The chain has TRBV29-1 and TRBJ2-5, with TRBD1 identical over 10 bases. There are 14 residues in the CDR3. Unmatched junction bases numbered 6, after V lost 5 bases and J lost 3 bases. Germline assignment: CDR1 SQVTM and CDR2 ANQGSEA. The CDR3 nucleotides read TGCAGCGTTCGGGACAGGGGTACAGAAGAGACCCAGTACTTC. It codes for CSVRDRGTEETQYF.

The genes are TRBV5-1 and TRBJ2-1; the D is unclear. With 5 bases removed from V and 6 bases from J, the gap between germline ends came to 6 bases. In germline, CDR1 is SGHRS, CDR2 YFSETQ. This CDR3 region has 11 residues. The CDR3 here is CASRTGNEQFF. The CDR3 DNA sequence: TGCGCCAGCAGGACTGGCAATGAGCAGTTCTTC.

The J gene is TRBJ1-6, the V gene TRBV11-2; 8 positions agree with TRBD1. CDR3 length equals 15 residues. Germline CDR1 SGHAT, CDR2 FQNNGV. V lost 6 bases, J lost 6 bases, and 7 bases stayed unmatched. DNA of the CDR3: TGTGCCAGCAGAACGCCGGGACAGGCTAATTCACCCCTCCACTTT. It specifies CASRTPGQANSPLHF.

This chain joins TRBV19 and TRBJ2-7, with 12 nucleotides matching TRBD1. The V gene end was trimmed by 2 bases and the J gene end by 3 bases; junction bases not matched to a gene: 5. CDR3 length equals 16 residues. From germline, CDR1 is LNHDA and CDR2 SQIVND (reference sequence). The CDR3 sequence: CASSISGTGGNYEQYF. DNA of the CDR3: TGTGCCAGTAGTATATCGGGGACAGGGGGCAACTACGAGCAGTACTTC.

This chain joins TRBV11-2 and TRBJ1-1; possibly TRBD1 for D (6 bases). Germline lookup yields CDR1 SGHAT and CDR2 FQNNGV. The ends were cut back, 3 bases at V and 4 bases at J, with 21 bases in the middle. The CDR3 covers 17 residues. The CDR3 region has the DNA TGTGCCAGCAGCTTCGGGGGCGGCGACCCCAGGTCCACTGAAGCTTTCTTT. Residues: CASSFGGGDPRSTEAFF.

The chain combines TRBV2 with TRBJ2-3; D gene unclear. The V gene lost 6 bases and the J gene lost 0 bases, with 4 bases spanning the gap. Germline-derived CDR1 and CDR2 are SNHLY and FYNNEI. The CDR3 is made up of 12 amino acids. CDR3 coding DNA: TGTGCCAGCAGCGGGAGCACAGATACGCAGTATTTT. This sequence encodes CASSGSTDTQYF. The entire variable domain, with the rest obtained from reference TRBV2 and TRBJ2-3, is as follows: EPEVTQTPSHQVTQMGQEVILRCVPISNHLYFYWYRQILGQKVEFLVSFYNNEISEKSEIFDDQFSVERPDGSNFTLKIRSTKLEDSAMYFCASSGSTDTQYFGPGTRLTVL.

This clone was detected a few times. This sequence joins TRBV6-5 and TRBJ1-6; D ambiguous. Trimming removed 2 bases from V and 6 bases from J, with 2 bases in between. Germline lookup yields CDR1 MNHEY and CDR2 SVGAGI. The length of the CDR3 is 12 residues. The CDR3 reads CASSYLNSPLHF. CDR3 DNA sequence: TGTGCCAGCAGTTACCTTAATTCACCCCTCCACTTT.

V and J are TRBV29-1 and TRBJ1-5; D may be TRBD1 (5 bases). Germline V gene sequence: CDR1 SQVTM, CDR2 ANQGSEA. V dropped 6 bases and J dropped 11 bases, with 14 bases sitting between them. The CDR3 runs 11 residues. In DNA form, the CDR3 reads TGCAGCGTCAACACCGGGGGGTCCCAGCATTTT. Its translation: CSVNTGGSQHF.

The V call is TRBV27, the J call TRBJ1-1; D remains ambiguous. This CDR3 is 12 amino acids long. With 5 bases removed from V and 1 base from J, the gap between germline ends came to 5 bases. CDR1 MNHEY and CDR2 SMNVEV come from the germline V gene (reference sequence). CDR3 nucleotide sequence: TGTGCCAGCAGTCGTGGGAACACTGAAGCTTTCTTT. Translated: CASSRGNTEAFF.

The chain has TRBV30 and TRBJ1-6; D remains ambiguous. V was cut by 5 bases and J by 0 bases, with 8 bases left in between. The CDR3 consists of 14 residues. Germline V gives CDR1 GTSNPN, CDR2 SVGIG (reference sequence). The CDR3 here is CAWDGSSYNSPLHF. The CDR3 DNA follows: TGTGCCTGGGATGGGAGCTCCTATAATTCACCCCTCCACTTT. Full variable domain (rest looked up from reference TRBV30 and TRBJ1-6): SQTIHQWPATLVQPVGSPLSLECTVEGTSNPNLYWYRQAAGRGLQLLFYSVGIGQISSEVPQNLSASRPQDRQFILSSKKLLLSDSGFYLCAWDGSSYNSPLHFGNGTRLTVT.

The genes are TRBV6-4 and TRBJ1-6, with D unclear. The germline V gene encodes CDR1 MRHNA and CDR2 SNTAGT. Trimming took 2 bases from V and 5 from J, leaving 4 bases between them. This CDR3 comprises 13 residues. DNA for the CDR3: TGTGCCAGCAGTGACAGGGATAATTCACCCCTCCACTTT. Translated, it gives CASSDRDNSPLHF.

The chain is built from TRBV6-5 and TRBJ1-1; a possible D gene is TRBD1 (6 bases). Germline V CDR1 and CDR2: MNHEY, SVGAGI. V was shortened by 5 bases and J by 5 bases, with 15 bases between the two germline ends. The CDR3 is 14 amino acids. This CDR3 reads CASSMGHPRTEAFF. The CDR3 DNA follows: TGTGCCAGCAGTATGGGACACCCAAGGACTGAAGCTTTCTTT.

The chain joins TRBV27 to TRBJ2-7; the D is unclear. This CDR3 is built from 13 residues. The germline CDR1 and CDR2 sequences are MNHEY and SMNVEV (reference sequence). The V gene lost 5 bases and the J gene lost 0 bases, with 8 bases spanning the gap. As DNA, the CDR3 is TGTGCCAGCAGTCGACCTCACTCCTACGAGCAGTACTTC. Translation: CASSRPHSYEQYF.

The chain joins TRBV28 to TRBJ1-5, with D maybe TRBD1 (6 bases). V lost 5 bases and J lost 8, with 16 bases in between. Germline CDR1 MDHEN, CDR2 SYDVKM. The CDR3 length is 14 residues. CDR3 nucleotides: TGTGCCAGCAGTCCCTTGGGGGGGCAGGAGCCCCAGCATTTT. Encoded protein: CASSPLGGQEPQHF.

The chain joins TRBV6-5 to TRBJ1-1, with a tentative D call TRBD1 (5 bases). Trimming took 1 base from V and 8 from J, leaving 8 bases between them. There are 12 residues in the CDR3. Germline CDR1 MNHEY, CDR2 SVGAGI. The CDR3 protein is CASSYWGDEAFF. In DNA, the CDR3 is TGTGCCAGCAGTTACTGGGGCGACGAAGCTTTCTTT.

This clone has only one observation. The chain uses TRBV4-1 and TRBJ2-7, with 8 bases matching TRBD2. V gave up 2 bases and J gave up 10 bases; unmatched junction bases: 7. This CDR3 has 13 residues. CDR1 and CDR2 (germline): MGHRA, YSYEKL. The CDR3, as DNA: TGCGCCAGCAGCCAAATCGGGAGGGCCGATCAGTACTTC. Encoded protein: CASSQIGRADQYF.

In its sample, this clone was seen once. This chain uses TRBV18 with TRBJ1-2; 7 positions agree with TRBD1. Germline assignment: CDR1 KGHSH and CDR2 LQKENI. The CDR3 is 14 residues long. The junction had 3 bases not matched to a gene; V was cut back by 3 bases and J by 2 bases. CDR3 protein: CASSPGQDNYGYTF. The DNA of the CDR3 is TGTGCCAGCTCACCTGGACAGGACAACTATGGCTACACCTTC. The entire variable domain, with the rest obtained from reference TRBV18 and TRBJ1-2, is as follows: NAGVMQNPRHLVRRRGQEARLRCSPMKGHSHVYWYRQLPEEGLKFMVYLQKENIIDESGMPKERFSAEFPKEGPSILRIQQVVRGDSAAYFCASSPGQDNYGYTFGSGTRLTVV.

This clone was seen a handful of times. The chain is built from TRBV2 and TRBJ2-7, with D perhaps matching TRBD2 (5 bases). The CDR3 has 14 amino acids. V gave up 7 bases and J gave up 0 bases, with 13 bases separating them. CDR1 and CDR2 from the germline V gene are SNHLY and FYNNEI. CDR3 amino acids: CASTFTGISYEQYF. Written as DNA, the CDR3 is TGTGCCAGCACCTTTACCGGGATCTCCTACGAGCAGTACTTC.

This rearrangement joins TRBV19 to TRBJ1-1, with D unresolved. The V end lost 11 bases, the J end lost 3 bases, and 10 bases lay between the germline ends. The CDR3 extends over 11 amino acids. Germline assignment: CDR1 LNHDA and CDR2 SQIVND (reference sequence). CDR3 protein: CAGARDTEAFF. The CDR3 coding sequence is TGTGCCGGTGCAAGGGACACTGAAGCTTTCTTT.

J is TRBJ2-5 and V is TRBV5-1; D not certain. Germline CDR1 reads SGHRS; CDR2 reads YFSETQ. The CDR3 totals 13 residues. The V end was cut by 0 bases, the J end by 5 bases, with 8 bases between. The DNA of the CDR3 is TGCGCCAGCAGCTTGGGCCAACGGGAGACCCAGTACTTC. This translates into CASSLGQRETQYF.